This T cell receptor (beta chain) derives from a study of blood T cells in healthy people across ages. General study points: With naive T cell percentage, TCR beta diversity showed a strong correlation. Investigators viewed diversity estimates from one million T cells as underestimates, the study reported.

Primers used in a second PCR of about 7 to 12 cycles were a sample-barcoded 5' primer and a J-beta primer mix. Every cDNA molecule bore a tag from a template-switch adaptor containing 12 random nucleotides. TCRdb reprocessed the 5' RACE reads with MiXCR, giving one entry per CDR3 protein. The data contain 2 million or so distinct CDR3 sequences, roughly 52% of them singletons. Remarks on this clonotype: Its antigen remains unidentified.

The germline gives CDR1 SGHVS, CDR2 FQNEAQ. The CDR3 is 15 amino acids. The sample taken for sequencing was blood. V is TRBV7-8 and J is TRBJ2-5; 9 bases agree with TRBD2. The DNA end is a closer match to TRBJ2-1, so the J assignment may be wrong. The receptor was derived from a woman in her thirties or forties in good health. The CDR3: CASRYTSGPQETQFF. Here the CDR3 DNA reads TGTGCCAGCAGATATACTAGCGGGCCCCAAGAGACCCAGTTCTTC.